Presented here are 21 T cell receptor beta chains from one specimen sequenced in a study of CD8 T cells in Susac syndrome. It was with random hexamers that about 0.45 to 1 ug RNA was reverse transcribed. TCRdb passed the immunoSEQ multiplex PCR reads through MiXCR, listing each CDR3 protein once. The repertoire holds 250,000 to 300,000 distinct CDR3 sequences, with around 91% as singletons. The specimen sequenced was CD8+ T cells from PBMCs. Receptors were obtained from a human donor with multiple sclerosis.

V is TRBV6-5 and J is TRBJ2-7, with 10 bases that match TRBD2. The CDR3 has 16 residues. The ends lost 2 bases at V and 3 bases at J; junction bases unmatched: 7. CDR1 and CDR2 (germline): MNHEY, SVGAGI. CDR3 DNA: TGTGCCAGCAGTTACAAGGCTAGCGGGAGCCTCTACGAGCAGTACTTC. Amino acids: CASSYKASGSLYEQYF.

The chain couples TRBV7-8 to TRBJ1-2; D may be TRBD1 (5 bases). The germline V gene has CDR1 SGHVS and CDR2 FQNEAQ. This CDR3 region has 18 residues. Trimming stripped 0 bases from V and 6 bases from J, with 23 bases between. CDR3 DNA: TGTGCCAGCAGCTTAGCGCGGACCGGGTTAAGGGGCGAGGATGGCTACACCTTC. It specifies CASSLARTGLRGEDGYTF.

The V call is TRBV15, the J call TRBJ2-2, with D maybe TRBD2 (6 bases). The CDR3 consists of 15 residues. The germline CDR1 and CDR2 sequences are LNHNV and YYDKDF (reference sequence). V was cut by 5 bases and J by 7 bases, with 17 bases left in between. The CDR3 bases are TGTGCCACCAGCGGGGCGCTCACCGGGGGCGGGGAGCTGTTTTTT. As protein: CATSGALTGGGELFF.

The rearrangement joins TRBV29-1 to TRBJ2-7; TRBD2 is a possible D gene (5 bases). The CDR3 is 12 residues long. V was pared by 4 bases and J by 2 bases, with 9 bases between. The germline V gene has CDR1 SQVTM and CDR2 ANQGSEA. The CDR3: CSVVHSAYEQYF. In nucleotides, the CDR3 is TGCAGCGTTGTTCATAGCGCCTACGAGCAGTACTTC.

The chain is built from TRBV28 and TRBJ2-2; D is undetermined. The CDR3 contains 14 residues. The germline V gene has CDR1 MDHEN and CDR2 SYDVKM. V was pared by 10 bases and J by 6 bases, with 18 bases between. CDR3 nucleotide sequence: TGTGCCATCCAAGATTTGGGGTCCCCCGGGGAGCTGTTTTTT. As protein: CAIQDLGSPGELFF. Full variable domain (outside the CDR3, taken from reference TRBV28 and TRBJ2-2): DVKVTQSSRYLVKRTGEKVFLECVQDMDHENMFWYRQDPGLGLRLIYFSYDVKMKEKGDIPEGYSVSREKKERFSLILESASTNQTSMYLCAIQDLGSPGELFFGEGSRLTVL.

J is TRBJ2-3 and V is TRBV28; TRBD2 agrees at 13 bases. Germline loops: CDR1 MDHEN, CDR2 SYDVKM. The length of the CDR3 is 16 residues. The trim removed 6 bases at V and 11 bases at J, leaving 14 bases unmatched. The CDR3 here is CASRSHQGLAGQGQYF. As DNA, the CDR3 is TGTGCCAGCAGATCTCATCAGGGACTAGCGGGACAGGGGCAGTATTTT.

CDR3 in amino acids: CASTLAGLYNEQFF. The CDR3 nucleotides are TGTGCCAGCACCTTAGCGGGACTCTACAATGAGCAGTTCTTC. The chain couples TRBV27 to TRBJ2-1, with 8 positions matching TRBD2. The J segment lost 3 bases and the V segment lost 7 bases, leaving 5 bases of the junction unmatched. The CDR3 is 14 amino acids. Germline-derived CDR1 and CDR2 are MNHEY and SMNVEV (reference sequence).

The V gene is TRBV3-1, the J gene TRBJ2-1; D is ambiguous. The CDR3 contains 13 residues. The germline CDR1 and CDR2 sequences are LGHDT and YNNKEL (reference sequence). Trimming took 0 bases from V and 7 from J, leaving 7 bases between them. The CDR3 sequence: CASSQESVNEQFF. The CDR3 DNA is TGTGCCAGCAGCCAAGAAAGCGTTAATGAGCAGTTCTTC.

This sequence joins TRBV11-2 and TRBJ2-7; a possible D gene is TRBD2 (5 bases). The ends were cut back, 5 bases at V and 2 bases at J, with 10 bases in the middle. Germline CDR1 is SGHAT and CDR2 is FQNNGV. This CDR3 is built from 13 residues. The DNA for the CDR3 is TGTGCCAGCAGCGTCCGGGGAACCTACGAGCAGTACTTC. This gives the protein CASSVRGTYEQYF.

V is TRBV28 and J is TRBJ1-5, with a tentative D call TRBD1 (5 bases). The germline V and J ends were trimmed by 5 bases and 2 bases, with 10 bases remaining between them. The V gene's germline CDR1 is MDHEN and CDR2 SYDVKM. The length of the CDR3 is 14 residues. This chain's CDR3 is CASSIRGGNQPQHF. As DNA, the CDR3 is TGTGCCAGCAGTATTAGGGGAGGCAATCAGCCCCAGCATTTT.

The chain has TRBV18 and TRBJ2-3; 7 bases agree with TRBD1. The CDR3 is 19 residues long. The J segment lost 2 bases and the V segment lost 3 bases, leaving 17 bases of the junction unmatched. Germline assignment: CDR1 KGHSH and CDR2 LQKENI. The CDR3 region has the DNA TGTGCCAGCTCACCCCGACAGGGCCAACCCAACCCCTACACAGATACGCAGTATTTT. Amino acid sequence: CASSPRQGQPNPYTDTQYF.

The V call is TRBV12-3 or TRBV12-4, the J call TRBJ2-3; 7 bases are a match to TRBD2. Unmatched junction bases numbered 7, after V lost 5 bases and J lost 2 bases. The CDR3 sequence is 15 residues long. The CDR3 DNA reads TGTGCCAGCAGTCCTAGGACTAGTCTCACAGATACGCAGTATTTT. It codes for CASSPRTSLTDTQYF.

The genes are TRBV10-2 and TRBJ2-5; tentative D call: TRBD2 (6 bases). This CDR3 is 15 amino acids long. Per germline, CDR1 WSHSY and CDR2 SAAADI. V lost 8 bases, J lost 4 bases, and 20 bases lay in between. The CDR3 sequence is CASRGYGGRGETQYF. The CDR3 nucleotides are TGCGCCAGCCGGGGGTATGGGGGTAGAGGAGAGACCCAGTACTTC.

This chain connects TRBV27 to TRBJ2-1; TRBD2 matches 11 bases. With 6 bases clipped from V and 5 bases from J, the junction kept 6 bases outside the gene matches. The germline V gene encodes CDR1 MNHEY and CDR2 SMNVEV (reference sequence). The length of the CDR3 is 15 residues. CDR3 DNA sequence: TGTGCCAGCAGCCTAGTAGCGGGGGGGGACAATGAGCAGTTCTTC. Amino acids: CASSLVAGGDNEQFF.

This clonotype has more than one count but fewer than ten. The chain carries TRBV6-2 or TRBV6-3 and TRBJ2-7; 12 nucleotides agree with TRBD1. V trimming: 2 bases; J trimming: 5 bases; junction bases outside the gene matches: 4. Germline CDR1 and CDR2: MNHEY and SVGEGT. The CDR3 spans 15 residues. As DNA, the CDR3 is TGTGCCAGCAGTTACATCGGGACAGGGGGCGACGAGCAGTACTTC. This codes for CASSYIGTGGDEQYF.

V usage is TRBV28 and J usage is TRBJ2-3; 8 bases map to TRBD2. Looked up from germline, CDR1 is MDHEN and CDR2 is SYDVKM. The CDR3 totals 16 residues. V was pared by 8 bases and J by 2 bases, with 12 bases of the junction left unmatched. This CDR3 is CASLGLADVFTDTQYF. The DNA of the CDR3 is TGTGCCAGCCTAGGACTAGCTGACGTCTTCACAGATACGCAGTATTTT.

Here the CDR3 DNA reads TGTGCCAGCAGCGTCTCCGGGGGGAGCTCCTACGAGCAGTACTTC. This codes for CASSVSGGSSYEQYF. This chain uses TRBV9 with TRBJ2-7; 7 bases map to TRBD2. The CDR3 is made up of 15 amino acids. Looked up from germline, CDR1 is SGDLS and CDR2 is YYNGEE. With V trimmed by 2 bases and J by 0 bases, 5 bases remained unmatched.

V usage is TRBV4-1 and J usage is TRBJ2-5; D is possibly TRBD2 (6 bases). Per germline, CDR1 MGHRA and CDR2 YSYEKL. The CDR3 length is 14 residues. Trimming pared 6 bases from V and 3 bases from J, leaving 14 bases between. CDR3 sequence reads: CASRHGTSKETQYF. In DNA, the CDR3 is TGCGCCAGCAGACACGGGACTTCTAAAGAGACCCAGTACTTC.

J is TRBJ2-7 and V is TRBV30; the D is unclear. V was cut by 0 bases and J by 0 bases, with 12 bases left in between. The CDR3 is 15 amino acids. Germline CDR1 and CDR2: GTSNPN and SVGIG (reference sequence). The CDR3 loop reads CAWSVGPTSSYEQYF. CDR3 DNA: TGTGCCTGGAGTGTAGGCCCAACAAGCTCCTACGAGCAGTACTTC.

The J gene is TRBJ1-5, the V gene TRBV7-9; the D is unclear. The V end lost 5 bases, the J end lost 7 bases, and 15 bases lay between the germline ends. This CDR3 is 14 amino acids long. CDR1 SEHNR and CDR2 FQNEAQ come from the germline V gene (reference sequence). The CDR3 sequence: CASSPPGGSQPQHF. In DNA, the CDR3 is TGTGCCAGCAGCCCGCCAGGCGGCAGCCAGCCCCAGCATTTT.

This rearrangement joins TRBV6-5 to TRBJ2-1; 11 bases fit TRBD1. Germline trimming cut 8 bases from V and 7 bases from J; bases unmatched to any gene: 4. CDR3 size: 13 residues. Germline CDR1 and CDR2: MNHEY and SVGAGI. This CDR3 is CASYGTGGNEQFF. CDR3 nucleotides: TGTGCCAGCTACGGGACAGGGGGAAATGAGCAGTTCTTC.